The present entry profiles one TCR beta chain with its context. CDR3 length equals 14 residues. The V gene's germline CDR1 is LGHNT and CDR2 FRNRAP. V trimming: 6 bases; J trimming: 4 bases; junction bases outside the gene matches: 7. These data are taken from a study of blood T cell repertoires in COVID-19. In the study overall: Samples came from the United States, Italy and Spain, spanning acute and convalescent COVID-19. Sources were T cells, B-cell-depleted T cells, or PBMCs; the material itself was cDNA or gDNA.

In Seattle, patients joined the study during active infection and were tracked longitudinally. Per the original data handling: Scientists estimated how many nucleated cells there were by amplifying reference gene primers. The protocol was immunoSEQ multiplex PCR, while the TCRdb copy is restricted to in-frame clones and leaves out a portion. V and J calls and clone size are copied from that table; D and trimming were computed from the DNA. The sample contains about 160,000 clones, roughly 86% of which appear only once. The source is a man between 60 and 75 years old with COVID-19, enrolled during active disease. The chain recombines TRBV12-5 with TRBJ2-5, with 8 bases that match TRBD1. Sequenced sample: peripheral blood. The DNA of the CDR3 is TGTGCTAGTGGAATGGACAGGGAGATAGAGACCCAGTACTTC. It yields the protein CASGMDREIETQYF.